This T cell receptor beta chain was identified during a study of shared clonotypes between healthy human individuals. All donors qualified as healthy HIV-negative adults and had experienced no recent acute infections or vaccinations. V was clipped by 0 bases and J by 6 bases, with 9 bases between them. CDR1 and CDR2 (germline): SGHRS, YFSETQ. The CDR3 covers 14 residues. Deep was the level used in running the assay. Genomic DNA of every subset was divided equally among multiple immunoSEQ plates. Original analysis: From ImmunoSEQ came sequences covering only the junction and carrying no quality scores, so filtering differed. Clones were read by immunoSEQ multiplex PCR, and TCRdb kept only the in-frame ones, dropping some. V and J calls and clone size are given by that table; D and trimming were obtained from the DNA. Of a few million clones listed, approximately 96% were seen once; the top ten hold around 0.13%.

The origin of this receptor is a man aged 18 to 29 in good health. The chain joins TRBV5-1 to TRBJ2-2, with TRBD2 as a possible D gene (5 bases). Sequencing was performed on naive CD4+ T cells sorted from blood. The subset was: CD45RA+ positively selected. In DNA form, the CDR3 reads TGCGCCAGCAGCTTGGTCCGAGGGTCCGGGGAGCTGTTTTTT. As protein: CASSLVRGSGELFF.